This T cell receptor beta chain was recorded in a study of shared clonotypes between healthy human individuals. With V trimmed by 7 bases and J by 5 bases, 4 bases remained unmatched. The CDR3 consists of 12 residues. Germline V gene sequence: CDR1 SNHLY, CDR2 FYNNEI. Comment on this clone: The sample carries other DNA sequences with the same CDR3.

Cells designated naive CD8 were CD45RO-negative and were positively selected for CCR7, with terminally differentiated effector memory CD45RA+ cells excluded. Using immunoSEQ multiplex PCR, the repertoire was profiled, and TCRdb retains in-frame clones only, with some absent. This table holds 2 million to 2.5 million clones, approximately 94% found once. The TCR originated in a man aged 18 to 35 in good health. The genes are TRBV2 and TRBJ2-5; 7 positions match TRBD2. Sequencing was performed on naive CD8+ T cells sorted from blood. The CDR3 sequence: CASIGLGETQYF. The CDR3 DNA follows: TGTGCCAGCATTGGACTAGGGGAGACCCAGTACTTC.